Sequencing of this T cell receptor beta chain was carried out in a study of blood T cell repertoires in COVID-19. The wider study: PBMCs, B-cell-depleted T cells, or T cells were the source of the cDNA or gDNA that made up the material.

Germline loops: CDR1 LNHDA, CDR2 SQIVND (reference sequence). The CDR3 has 13 amino acids. V lost 7 bases, J lost 7 bases, and 9 bases stayed unmatched. TCRdb keeps only in-frame clones here, not all; method: immunoSEQ multiplex PCR. The sample carries roughly 220,000 clones, 80% recorded once. This sequence joins TRBV19 and TRBJ1-2; 7 positions match TRBD1. Input material: PBMCs or T cells enriched from blood (not recorded which). This receptor was identified in a man between 25 and 39 years old with acute COVID-19. The CDR3 sequence: CASIRDRGSGYTF. The CDR3 coding sequence is TGTGCCAGTATCAGGGACAGAGGGAGTGGCTACACCTTC.